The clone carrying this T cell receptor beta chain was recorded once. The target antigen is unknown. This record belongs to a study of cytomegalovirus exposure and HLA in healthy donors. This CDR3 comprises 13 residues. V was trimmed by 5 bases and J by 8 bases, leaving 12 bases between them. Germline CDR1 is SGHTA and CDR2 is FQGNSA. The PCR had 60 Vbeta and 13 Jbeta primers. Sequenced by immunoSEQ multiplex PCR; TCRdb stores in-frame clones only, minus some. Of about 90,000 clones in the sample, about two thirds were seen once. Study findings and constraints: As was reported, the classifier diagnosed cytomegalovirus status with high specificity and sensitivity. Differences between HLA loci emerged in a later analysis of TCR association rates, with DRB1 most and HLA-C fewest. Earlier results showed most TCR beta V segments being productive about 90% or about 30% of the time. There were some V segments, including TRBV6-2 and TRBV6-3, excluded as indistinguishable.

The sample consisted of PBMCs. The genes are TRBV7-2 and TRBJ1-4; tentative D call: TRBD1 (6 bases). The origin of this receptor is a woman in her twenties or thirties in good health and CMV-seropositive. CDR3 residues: CASSALGTEKLFF. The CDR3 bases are TGTGCCAGCAGCGCACTAGGGACAGAAAAACTGTTTTTT.